The next 9 T cell receptor beta chains were all read from a single sample in a study of control samples from healthy donors and cancer patients. Libraries were prepared by immunoSEQ multiplex PCR; TCRdb keeps only in-frame clonotypes and omits some of them. The data show about 89,000 clones, with under 90% seen just once and 2.1% held by the top ten. What was sequenced was blood. These receptors were collected from a woman in her 40s in good health.

The rearrangement joins TRBV23-1 to TRBJ2-5, with TRBD2 matching over 9 bases. TRBV23-1 qualifies as an ORF whose function is uncertain. The CDR3 runs to 18 residues. V lost 3 bases and J lost 0; bases outside the gene matches: 11. Here the CDR3 DNA reads TGCGCCAGCAGTCACTTCCTGCTAGCGGGGAAGTACCAAGAGACCCAGTACTTC. This translates into CASSHFLLAGKYQETQYF.

The J gene is TRBJ1-5, the V gene TRBV5-6; D is unresolved. Per the germline V gene, CDR1 is SGHDT and CDR2 is YYEEEE. The V end lost 1 base, the J end lost 3 bases, and 8 bases lay between the germline ends. The CDR3 consists of 14 residues. The CDR3 region has the DNA TGTGCCAGCAGCTTGTTGGCAGACAATCAGCCCCAGCATTTT. It yields the protein CASSLLADNQPQHF.

The rearrangement uses TRBV9 and TRBJ1-1; TRBD1 might be the D (5 bases). This CDR3 contains 14 residues. V was pared by 4 bases and J by 7 bases, with 17 bases between. The germline V gene has CDR1 SGDLS and CDR2 YYNGEE. The CDR3 protein is CASSPVGEGSEAFF. For the CDR3, the DNA is TGTGCCAGCAGCCCCGTAGGCGAGGGGAGTGAAGCTTTCTTT.

V is TRBV5-6 and J is TRBJ2-7; 8 bases align to TRBD1. The length of the CDR3 is 13 residues. The trim removed 4 bases at V and 3 bases at J, leaving 3 bases unmatched. Germline V gives CDR1 SGHDT, CDR2 YYEEEE. The CDR3 protein is CASSPDRGYEQYF. The CDR3 DNA sequence: TGTGCCAGCAGCCCCGACAGGGGCTACGAGCAGTACTTC.

The chain links TRBV2 to TRBJ1-2; 8 bases line up with TRBD1. Germline V CDR1 and CDR2: SNHLY, FYNNEI. CDR3 length equals 13 residues. Losses at the gene ends were 8 bases for V and 4 bases for J; bases not matched to a gene: 6. CDR3 sequence reads: CASEDRGSYGYTF. CDR3 nucleotides: TGTGCCAGCGAAGACAGGGGATCCTATGGCTACACCTTC.

J is TRBJ1-2 and V is TRBV4-3; maybe TRBD1 (5 bases). This CDR3 comprises 16 residues. Germline V gives CDR1 LGHNA, CDR2 YSLEER. V lost 0 bases and J 5 bases, leaving 16 bases between the germline ends. CDR3 sequence (DNA): TGCGCCAGCAGCCAAGATCGCCGGGGGGGGAGGTATGGCTACACCTTC. It encodes CASSQDRRGGRYGYTF.

The V and J genes are TRBV24-1 and TRBJ1-5, with a tentative D call TRBD1 (5 bases). The CDR3 covers 13 residues. Germline V gene data show CDR1 as KGHDR and CDR2 as SFDVKD. V lost 6 bases and J 2 bases, leaving 7 bases between the germline ends. The DNA of the CDR3 is TGTGCCACCAGTCTGGGGGGCAATCAGCCCCAGCATTTT. Translated, it gives CATSLGGNQPQHF.

This clone was observed once. The genes are TRBV6-2 or TRBV6-3 and TRBJ1-1, with no clear D. V was trimmed by 2 bases and J by 0 bases, leaving 7 bases between them. Germline CDR1 MNHEY, CDR2 SVGEGT. This CDR3 comprises 14 residues. The CDR3 bases are TGTGCCAGCAGTTACAGATCAATGAACACTGAAGCTTTCTTT. Its protein product is CASSYRSMNTEAFF.

The chain has TRBV3-1 (or the pseudogene TRBV3-2) and TRBJ1-2, with 10 bases that match TRBD1. The V segment lost 5 bases and the J segment 8 bases; nucleotides outside the gene matches: 5. Per the germline V gene, CDR1 is LGHDT and CDR2 is YNNKEL (reference sequence). The CDR3 contains 13 residues. CDR3 in DNA: TGTGCCAGCAGCTCGACAGGGGGCGCCGGCTACACCTTC. This encodes CASSSTGGAGYTF.